The next 8 T cell receptor beta chains were all read from a single sample in a study of blood T cell repertoires in COVID-19. Libraries were prepared by immunoSEQ multiplex PCR; TCRdb keeps only in-frame clonotypes and omits some of them. The data hold roughly 200,000 clones, with approximately 82% observed a single time. The sequenced sample was peripheral blood. The receptors shown here come from a human donor in a cohort sampled during active COVID-19.

Regarding this clone: Other nucleotide sequences from this sample produce the same CDR3. J is TRBJ2-7 and V is TRBV7-2, with D unclear. Trimming cost V 1 base and J 2 bases, with 6 bases left between them. Germline CDR1 is SGHTA and CDR2 is FQGNSA. The CDR3 extends over 13 amino acids. The CDR3 protein is CASSLGLAYEQYF. Written as DNA, the CDR3 is TGTGCCAGCAGCTTAGGTCTAGCCTACGAGCAGTACTTC.

The V and J genes are TRBV18 and TRBJ2-7; no reliable D call. CDR1 KGHSH and CDR2 LQKENI come from the germline V gene. V was shortened by 5 bases and J by 6 bases, with 14 bases between the two germline ends. The CDR3 extends over 13 amino acids. The CDR3 nucleotides read TGTGCCAGCTCATCGATTCGGTCCCTCGAGCAGTACTTC. Encoded protein: CASSSIRSLEQYF.

This sequence joins TRBV2 and TRBJ2-3, with D perhaps TRBD2 (6 bases). The V and J ends lost 0 bases and 0 bases respectively, with 13 bases between them. The CDR3 is 17 residues long. Germline loops: CDR1 SNHLY, CDR2 FYNNEI. This chain's CDR3 is CASSEAEVAVSTDTQYF. Written as DNA, the CDR3 is TGTGCCAGCAGTGAAGCGGAGGTAGCGGTTAGCACAGATACGCAGTATTTT.

This chain uses TRBV30 with TRBJ2-1; no clear D. The V gene's germline CDR1 is GTSNPN and CDR2 SVGIG (reference sequence). The CDR3 totals 13 residues. V gave up 0 bases and J gave up 5 bases, with 8 bases separating them. CDR3 region: CAWSVRGNNEQFF. In nucleotides, the CDR3 is TGTGCCTGGAGTGTACGAGGTAACAATGAGCAGTTCTTC.

V is TRBV6-5 and J is TRBJ2-5, with TRBD2 matching 13 bases. After removal of 4 bases from V and 5 bases from J, the junction contained 7 bases not matched to a gene. This CDR3 comprises 16 residues. Germline values: CDR1 MNHEY, CDR2 SVGAGI. CDR3 in DNA: TGTGCCAGCAGTTTTGGACTAGCGGGAGCGTGGGAGACCCAGTACTTC. Translation gives CASSFGLAGAWETQYF.

This clone has a single count. V gene TRBV7-9 combines with J gene TRBJ2-1, with 7 bases identical to TRBD2. The V gene's germline CDR1 is SEHNR and CDR2 FQNEAQ (reference sequence). After removal of 6 bases from V and 4 bases from J, the junction contained 9 bases not matched to a gene. This CDR3 contains 15 residues. CDR3 DNA sequence: TGTGCCAGCAGTCCCCCGGGACTAACTTACAATGAGCAGTTCTTC. Protein: CASSPPGLTYNEQFF.

This clone was detected a few times. The V call is TRBV7-9, the J call TRBJ2-1; 7 positions match TRBD1. Trimming removed 4 bases from V and 1 base from J; junction bases left unmatched: 7. CDR1 is SEHNR, CDR2 FQNEAQ, per germline (reference sequence). The CDR3 consists of 16 residues. The CDR3 reads CASSWMGQKSYNEQFF. The CDR3 coding sequence is TGTGCCAGCAGCTGGATGGGACAGAAATCCTACAATGAGCAGTTCTTC.

The chain employs TRBV5-1 and TRBJ1-2; TRBD1 aligns across 10 bases. The ends lost 5 bases at V and 7 bases at J; junction bases unmatched: 5. Looked up from germline, CDR1 is SGHRS and CDR2 is YFSETQ. This CDR3 is 13 amino acids long. This CDR3 is CASRTGQGSGYTF. DNA of the CDR3: TGCGCCAGCAGGACGGGACAGGGGAGTGGCTACACCTTC.